This T cell receptor beta chain appears in the sequencing data of a study of long-term antiretroviral therapy in people with HIV. Study-wide findings and caveats: An increase in diversity followed ART, yet levels stayed below transplant donor controls. The study lacked data on ART adherence, viral resistance or therapy changes.

Researchers report immunoSEQ v3.0 was run at survey level. The assay was immunoSEQ multiplex PCR, and TCRdb's table has in-frame clones only and misses some. This table has 30,000 to 40,000 clones, 60% to 85% appearing once. Between the trimmed V and J ends, which lost 1 base and 6 bases, there was a span of 9 bases. The length of the CDR3 is 12 residues. Germline CDR1 GTSNPN, CDR2 SVGIG (reference sequence). Concerning this clone itself: The antigen is undetermined.

Participants with HIV, all of them, were treated in the United States. The source of this sequence is a woman aged 50 to 60 with HIV. This chain connects TRBV30 to TRBJ1-2; D unresolved. The sample here was unsorted PBMCs, taken 2 years after starting antiretroviral therapy. The CDR3 spells CAWSGNGNGYTF. The CDR3 DNA follows: TGTGCCTGGAGTGGGAATGGGAATGGCTACACCTTC.